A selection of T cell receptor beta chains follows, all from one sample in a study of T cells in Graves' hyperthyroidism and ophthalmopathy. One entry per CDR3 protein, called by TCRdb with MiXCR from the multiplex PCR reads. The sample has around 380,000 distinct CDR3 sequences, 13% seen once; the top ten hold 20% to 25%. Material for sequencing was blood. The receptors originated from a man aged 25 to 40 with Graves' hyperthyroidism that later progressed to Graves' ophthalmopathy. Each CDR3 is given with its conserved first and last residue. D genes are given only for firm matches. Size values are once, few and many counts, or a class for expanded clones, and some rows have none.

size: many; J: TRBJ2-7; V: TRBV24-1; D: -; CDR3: CATTHRRDYEQYF; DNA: TGTGCCACCACCCACAGGAGAGACTACGAGCAGTACTTC
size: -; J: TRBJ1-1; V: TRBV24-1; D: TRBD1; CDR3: CATSAPGQGVPEAFF; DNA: TGTGCCACCAGTGCTCCGGGACAGGGGGTTCCTGAAGCTTTCTTT
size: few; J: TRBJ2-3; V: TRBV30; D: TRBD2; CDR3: CAWSSAGVVNTQYF; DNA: TGTGCCTGGAGTTCAGCGGGGGTGGTTAATACGCAGTATTTT
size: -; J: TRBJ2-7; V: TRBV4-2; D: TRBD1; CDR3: CASSPGQGATEQYF; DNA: TGTGCCAGCAGCCCCGGACAGGGGGCTACCGAGCAGTACTTC
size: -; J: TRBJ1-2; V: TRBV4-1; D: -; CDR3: CASSPPAGPGKGYTF; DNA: TGCGCCAGCAGCCCTCCCGCAGGGCCCGGGAAAGGCTACACCTTC
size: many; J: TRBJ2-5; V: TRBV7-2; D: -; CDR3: CASSHGTWRGEETQYF; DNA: TGTGCCAGCAGCCACGGGACCTGGCGGGGCGAAGAGACCCAGTACTTC
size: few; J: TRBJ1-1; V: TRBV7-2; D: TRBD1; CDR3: CASSLLGQGFTEAFF; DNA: TGTGCCAGCAGCTTATTGGGACAGGGGTTTACTGAAGCTTTCTTT
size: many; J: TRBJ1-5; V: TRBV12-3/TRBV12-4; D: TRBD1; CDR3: CASTRQGTTANQPQHF; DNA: TGTGCCAGCACCCGACAGGGGACGACCGCTAATCAGCCCCAGCATTTT
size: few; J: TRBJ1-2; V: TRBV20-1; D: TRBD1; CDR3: CSARNRGWWGYTF; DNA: TGCAGTGCTAGAAACAGGGGATGGTGGGGCTACACCTTC
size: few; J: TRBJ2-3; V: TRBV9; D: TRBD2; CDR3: CASSAGTSGVNTQYF; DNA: TGTGCCAGCAGCGCCGGGACTAGCGGGGTAAATACGCAGTATTTT
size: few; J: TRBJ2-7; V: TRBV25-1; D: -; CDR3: CASSEGGLEQYF; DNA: TGTGCCAGCAGTGAAGGGGGGCTGGAGCAGTACTTC
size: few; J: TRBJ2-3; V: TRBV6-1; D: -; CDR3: CASSKGGSDTQYF; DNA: TGTGCCAGCTCAAAAGGGGGTTCAGATACGCAGTATTTT
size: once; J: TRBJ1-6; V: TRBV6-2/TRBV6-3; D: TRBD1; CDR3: CASSWGTGGYSPLHF; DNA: TGTGCCAGCAGTTGGGGGACAGGGGGTTATTCACCCCTCCACTTT
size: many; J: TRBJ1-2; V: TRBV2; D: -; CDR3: CASDSGARYGYTF; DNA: TGTGCCAGCGATTCAGGGGCTCGCTATGGCTACACCTTC
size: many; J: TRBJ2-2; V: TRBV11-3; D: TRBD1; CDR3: CASSPGDRDTGELFF; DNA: TGTGCCAGCAGCCCCGGGGACAGGGACACCGGGGAGCTGTTTTTT
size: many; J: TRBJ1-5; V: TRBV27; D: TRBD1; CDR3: CASSLIGQGFVQPQHF; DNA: TGTGCCAGCAGTTTAATCGGACAGGGGTTCGTTCAGCCCCAGCATTTT
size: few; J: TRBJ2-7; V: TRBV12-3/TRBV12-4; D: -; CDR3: CASSLSSLLGEQYF; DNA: TGTGCCAGCAGTTTATCCTCCCTCTTGGGGGAGCAGTACTTC
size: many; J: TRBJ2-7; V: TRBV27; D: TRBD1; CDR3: CASSLGTGGLLEQYF; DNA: TGTGCCAGCAGTTTAGGTACAGGGGGCCTTCTCGAGCAGTACTTC
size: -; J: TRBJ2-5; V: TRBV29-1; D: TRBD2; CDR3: CSVVTVARGGGGTSGVLETQYF; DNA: TGCAGCGTTGTTACCGTCGCTAGAGGGGGCGGAGGAACTAGCGGGGTATTGGAGACCCAGTACTTC
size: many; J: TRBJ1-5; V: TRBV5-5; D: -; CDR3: CASSAYARGGEPQHF; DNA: TGTGCCAGCAGCGCCTACGCCAGGGGCGGGGAGCCCCAGCATTTT
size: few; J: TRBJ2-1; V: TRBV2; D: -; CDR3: CASSAGTLVNPFNEQFF; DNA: TGTGCCAGCAGTGCCGGGACACTGGTCAATCCTTTCAATGAGCAGTTCTTC
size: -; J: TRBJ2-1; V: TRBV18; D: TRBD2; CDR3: CASSPFGGANEQFF; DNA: TGTGCCAGCTCACCCTTCGGGGGGGCGAATGAGCAGTTCTTC
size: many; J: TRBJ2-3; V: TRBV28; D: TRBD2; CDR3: CASSLWAGGLADTQYF; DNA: TGTGCCAGCAGTTTATGGGCGGGGGGCCTCGCGGATACGCAGTATTTT
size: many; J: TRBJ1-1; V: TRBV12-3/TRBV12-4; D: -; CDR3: CASSFNRGLNTEAFF; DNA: TGTGCCAGCAGTTTTAACCGGGGACTGAACACTGAAGCTTTCTTT
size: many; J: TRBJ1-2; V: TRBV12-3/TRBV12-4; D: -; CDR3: CASSLAFGGSGYTF; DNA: TGTGCCAGCAGTTTAGCGTTCGGGGGTAGTGGCTACACCTTC
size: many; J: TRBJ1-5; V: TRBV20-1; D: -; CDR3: CSARDRTGNSNQPQHF; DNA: TGCAGTGCTAGAGATCGTACAGGGAATAGCAATCAGCCCCAGCATTTT
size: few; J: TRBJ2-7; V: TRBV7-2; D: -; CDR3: CASSPSMGLSYEQYF; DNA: TGTGCCAGCAGCCCATCAATGGGCCTCTCCTACGAGCAGTACTTC
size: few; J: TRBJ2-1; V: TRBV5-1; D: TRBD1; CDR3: CASIQGTSYNEQFF; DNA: TGCGCCAGCATACAGGGGACCTCCTACAATGAGCAGTTCTTC
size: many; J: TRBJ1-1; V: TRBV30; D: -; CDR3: CAWSVGDLGTEAFF; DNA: TGTGCCTGGAGTGTCGGGGATTTAGGCACTGAAGCTTTCTTT
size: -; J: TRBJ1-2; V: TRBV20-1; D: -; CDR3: CSATGSNYGYTF; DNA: TGCAGTGCTACAGGGTCTAACTATGGCTACACCTTC
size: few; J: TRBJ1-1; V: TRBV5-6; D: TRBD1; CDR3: CASSRTGVPEAFF; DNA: TGTGCCAGCAGCCGCACAGGGGTACCTGAAGCTTTCTTT
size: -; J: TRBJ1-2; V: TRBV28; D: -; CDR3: CASSRGAGNYGYTF; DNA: TGTGCCAGCAGCCGGGGAGCGGGAAACTATGGCTACACCTTC
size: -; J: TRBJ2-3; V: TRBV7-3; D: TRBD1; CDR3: CASNTGQGSTDTQYF; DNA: TGTGCCAGCAACACCGGACAGGGGTCAACAGATACGCAGTATTTT
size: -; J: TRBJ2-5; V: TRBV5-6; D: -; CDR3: CASSAPAGVTQYF; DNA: TGTGCCAGCAGCGCCCCGGCGGGTGTGACCCAGTACTTC
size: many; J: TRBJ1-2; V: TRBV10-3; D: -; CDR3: CAISEARGRRYGYTF; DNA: TGTGCCATCAGTGAAGCCCGGGGGCGACGCTATGGCTACACCTTC
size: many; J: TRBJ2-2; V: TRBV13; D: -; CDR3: CASSLRRVTGELFF; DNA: TGTGCCAGCAGCTTGAGGCGAGTCACCGGGGAGCTGTTTTTT
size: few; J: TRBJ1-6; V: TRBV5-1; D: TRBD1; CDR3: CASSSGTGVNSPLHF; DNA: TGCGCCAGCAGCTCCGGGACAGGGGTAAATTCACCCCTCCACTTT
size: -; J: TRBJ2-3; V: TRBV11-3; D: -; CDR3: CASSRRTAPRTDTQYF; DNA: TGTGCCAGCAGCCGCAGGACGGCACCACGGACCGATACGCAGTATTTT
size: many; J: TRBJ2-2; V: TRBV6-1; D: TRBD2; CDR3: CANISGGAGELFF; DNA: TGTGCCAACATTAGCGGGGGGGCCGGGGAGCTGTTTTTT
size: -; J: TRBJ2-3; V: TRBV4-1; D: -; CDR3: CASSHQGRTDTQYF; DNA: TGCGCCAGCAGCCACCAGGGCCGGACAGATACGCAGTATTTT
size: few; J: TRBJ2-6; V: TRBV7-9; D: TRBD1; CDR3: CASSLGRLGQGASGANVLTF; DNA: TGTGCCAGCAGCTTAGGGAGGCTGGGACAGGGGGCCTCTGGGGCCAACGTCCTGACTTTC
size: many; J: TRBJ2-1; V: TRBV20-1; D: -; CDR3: CSARSEYNEQFF; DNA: TGCAGTGCTAGGTCAGAATACAATGAGCAGTTCTTC
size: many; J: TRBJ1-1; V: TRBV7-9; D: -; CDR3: CASSLEGRLNTEAFF; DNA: TGTGCCAGCAGCCTAGAGGGGAGACTGAACACTGAAGCTTTCTTT
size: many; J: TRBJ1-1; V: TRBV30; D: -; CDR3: CALHQVVAFF; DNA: TGTGCCCTACATCAGGTAGTAGCTTTCTTT
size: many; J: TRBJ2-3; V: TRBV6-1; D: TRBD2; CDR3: CASSEALVAGDTDTQYF; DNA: TGTGCCAGCAGTGAAGCGCTGGTAGCGGGGGACACAGATACGCAGTATTTT